Each of the 31 T cell receptor beta chains below was sequenced from the same sample in a study of blood T cell repertoires in COVID-19. Clones were read by immunoSEQ multiplex PCR, and TCRdb kept only the in-frame ones, dropping some. This sample has roughly 60,000 clones, with approximately 82% found just once. The specimen sequenced was peripheral blood. The receptor source for this set is a human donor in a cohort sampled during active or convalescent COVID-19.

This clone appeared a few times. As DNA, the CDR3 is TGCGCCAGCAGTCCACGACCTCCAAAAGCGGACAGGGGTTTACCCCTGCACACTGAAGCTTTCTTT. Translation: CASSPRPPKADRGLPLHTEAFF. The V and J genes are TRBV10-1 and TRBJ1-1; TRBD1 agrees at 9 bases. The V and J ends lost 5 bases and 3 bases, in that order; junction bases with no gene match: 28. The CDR3 loop spans 22 amino acids. Germline V gives CDR1 WNHNN, CDR2 SYGVQD (reference sequence).

The rearrangement uses TRBV7-2 and TRBJ2-7; D might be TRBD2 (6 bases). Germline loops: CDR1 SGHTA, CDR2 FQGNSA. This CDR3 is built from 15 residues. Trimming pared 5 bases from V and 0 bases from J, leaving 14 bases between. Here the CDR3 DNA reads TGTGCCAGCAGCCTTCTAGCGAGTACCTCCTACGAGCAGTACTTC. Protein: CASSLLASTSYEQYF.

The rearrangement uses TRBV6-2 or TRBV6-3 and TRBJ2-2; weak D call: TRBD1 (5 bases). The CDR3 is 15 amino acids. The V end was cut by 5 bases, the J end by 0 bases, with 10 bases between. In germline, CDR1 is MNHEY, CDR2 SVGEGT. CDR3 region: CASSRGSANTGELFF. The CDR3 coding sequence is TGTGCCAGCAGTAGGGGCAGCGCGAACACCGGGGAGCTGTTTTTT.

This rearrangement joins TRBV29-1 to TRBJ2-3; TRBD2 matches at 15 bases. J lost 3 bases, V lost 4 bases, and 8 bases had no gene match. The CDR3 is 17 residues long. From germline, CDR1 is SQVTM and CDR2 ANQGSEA. In DNA, the CDR3 is TGCAGCGTTGGGTTAGGGACTAGCGGGGGGAGAACAGATACGCAGTATTTT. Its protein product is CSVGLGTSGGRTDTQYF.

The chain joins TRBV19 to TRBJ2-7; TRBD2 aligns across 10 bases. Looked up from germline, CDR1 is LNHDA and CDR2 is SQIVND (reference sequence). V trimming: 3 bases; J trimming: 2 bases; junction bases outside the gene matches: 4. This CDR3 comprises 15 residues. The CDR3 loop is CASSIVLAGAYEQYF. The CDR3 DNA reads TGTGCCAGTAGTATCGTCCTAGCGGGGGCCTACGAGCAGTACTTC.

The chain carries TRBV7-8 and TRBJ1-1; no clear D. CDR1 and CDR2 (germline): SGHVS, FQNEAQ. The germline V and J ends were trimmed by 3 bases and 1 base, with 12 bases remaining between them. There are 15 residues in the CDR3. The CDR3 coding sequence is TGTGCCAGCAGCTTTTCCCCCAGGCCGAACACTGAAGCTTTCTTT. Protein: CASSFSPRPNTEAFF. Full variable domain (outside the CDR3, taken from reference TRBV7-8 and TRBJ1-1): GAGVSQSPRYKVAKRGQDVALRCDPISGHVSLFWYQQALGQGPEFLTYFQNEAQLDKSGLPSDRFFAERPEGSVSTLKIQRTQQEDSAVYLCASSFSPRPNTEAFFGQGTRLTVV.

This clone was counted between two and nine times. The chain uses TRBV15 and TRBJ2-3; TRBD1 aligns across 9 bases. V was pared by 1 base and J by 3 bases, with 5 bases of the junction left unmatched. The CDR3 consists of 16 residues. Germline lookup yields CDR1 LNHNV and CDR2 YYDKDF (reference sequence). The CDR3 region has the DNA TGTGCCACCAGCAGAGGTTTGGGACAGGGAACAGATACGCAGTATTTT. It is translated as CATSRGLGQGTDTQYF. Combining the CDR3 with reference TRBV15 and TRBJ2-3 gives the whole variable domain DAMVIQNPRYQVTQFGKPVTLSCSQTLNHNVMYWYQQKSSQAPKLLFHYYDKDFNNEADTPDNFQSRRPNTSFCFLDIRSPGLGDTAMYLCATSRGLGQGTDTQYFGPGTRLTVL.

A few counts support this clone. The gene calls are TRBV6-2 or TRBV6-3 and TRBJ2-1, with D perhaps matching TRBD2 (5 bases). Per the germline V gene, CDR1 is MNHEY and CDR2 is SVGEGT. Trimming cost V 5 bases and J 7 bases, with 9 bases left between them. This CDR3 has 12 amino acids. CDR3 sequence (DNA): TGTGCCAGCAGTCTAAGCGGTAATGAGCAGTTCTTC. As protein: CASSLSGNEQFF.

J is TRBJ1-1 and V is TRBV6-5; D gene uncertain. V lost 4 bases, J lost 4 bases, and 13 bases lay in between. Germline V CDR1 and CDR2: MNHEY, SVGAGI. The CDR3 sequence is 14 residues long. The CDR3 coding sequence is TGTGCCAGCAGTTTGGGCAGGCCGATCACTGAAGCTTTCTTT. Protein: CASSLGRPITEAFF.

The CDR3 sequence: CASSTASGANVLTF. Here the CDR3 DNA reads TGCGCCAGTTCGACAGCTTCTGGGGCCAACGTCCTGACTTTC. J is TRBJ2-6 and V is TRBV5-1; a weak D match, TRBD1 (5 bases). V was pared by 8 bases and J by 1 base, with 10 bases between. The CDR3 covers 14 residues. Per germline, CDR1 SGHRS and CDR2 YFSETQ.

CDR3 region: CASSLGLGNQPQHF. As DNA, the CDR3 is TGTGCCAGCAGCTTAGGGCTGGGCAATCAGCCCCAGCATTTT. V usage is TRBV7-2 and J usage is TRBJ1-5; no clear D. Germline-derived CDR1 and CDR2 are SGHTA and FQGNSA. The CDR3 is 14 residues long. V lost 1 base to trimming and J lost 2 bases, with 6 bases between them.

This chain uses TRBV30 with TRBJ1-1; D is uncertain. Per the germline V gene, CDR1 is GTSNPN and CDR2 is SVGIG (reference sequence). The germline V and J ends were trimmed by 5 bases and 1 base, with 17 bases remaining between them. This CDR3 has 15 residues. The CDR3 sequence: CAWGERGRRNTEAFF. The CDR3 DNA reads as TGTGCCTGGGGCGAGAGAGGGCGCAGGAACACTGAAGCTTTCTTT.

This clone was recorded once. The J gene is TRBJ2-5, the V gene TRBV5-4; 12 positions agree with TRBD1. The CDR3 consists of 15 residues. CDR1 is SGHNT and CDR2 is YYREEE in the germline V gene (reference sequence). The J segment lost 2 bases and the V segment lost 4 bases, leaving 3 bases of the junction unmatched. CDR3 sequence: CASSPGQGAQETQYF. The CDR3 bases are TGTGCCAGCAGCCCGGGACAGGGGGCGCAAGAGACCCAGTACTTC.

CDR3 loop: CATRSSAEAFF. The CDR3 DNA reads as TGTGCCACCCGATCTTCGGCTGAAGCTTTCTTT. This rearrangement joins TRBV12-3 or TRBV12-4 to TRBJ1-1; D gene uncertain. The CDR3 is made up of 11 amino acids. Trimming shortened V by 10 bases and J by 6 bases, and 12 bases separated the two germline ends.

CDR3 loop: CASSDSGIPGELFF. The CDR3 coding sequence is TGTGCCAGCAGTGATAGCGGAATCCCCGGGGAGCTGTTTTTT. The chain uses TRBV6-2 or TRBV6-3 and TRBJ2-2, with a possible D match to TRBD2 (6 bases). In germline, CDR1 is MNHEY, CDR2 SVGEGT. Deletions cut 5 bases from V and 6 bases from J, with 13 bases between. This CDR3 is 14 amino acids long.

The chain has TRBV7-8 and TRBJ2-2; no reliable D call. The germline CDR1 and CDR2 sequences are SGHVS and FQNEAQ. The V gene lost 2 bases and the J gene lost 10 bases, with 11 bases spanning the gap. This CDR3 comprises 13 residues. CDR3 DNA: TGTGCCAGCAGCTTAACACATGGTGAGGAGCTGTTTTTT. Its translation is CASSLTHGEELFF.

This clone was counted only a few times. The chain employs TRBV7-2 and TRBJ2-7, with D perhaps matching TRBD2 (6 bases). The CDR3 runs 14 residues. Per the germline V gene, CDR1 is SGHTA and CDR2 is FQGNSA. V lost 5 bases and J lost 4, with 15 bases in between. The CDR3 DNA reads TGTGCCAGCAGCCCCGCCGGGACTCAGTACGAGCAGTACTTC. Its protein is CASSPAGTQYEQYF.

The chain carries TRBV4-3 and TRBJ1-2; D gene uncertain. The length of the CDR3 is 15 residues. Trimming pared 0 bases from V and 4 bases from J, leaving 12 bases between. The germline CDR1 and CDR2 sequences are LGHNA and YSLEER. CDR3 in amino acids: CASSQEPPGSYGYTF. CDR3 nucleotides: TGCGCCAGCAGCCAAGAACCTCCGGGAAGCTATGGCTACACCTTC.

The V call is TRBV3-1 (or the pseudogene TRBV3-2), the J call TRBJ1-5; no definite D call. Germline V lookup: CDR1 LGHDT, CDR2 YNNKEL (reference sequence). Trimming took off 0 bases at V and 0 bases at J, with 15 bases between the two ends. The CDR3 covers 18 residues. The CDR3: CASSQERAGVNSNQPQHF. CDR3 DNA sequence: TGTGCCAGCAGCCAAGAACGGGCCGGGGTAAATAGCAATCAGCCCCAGCATTTT.

The V and J genes are TRBV19 and TRBJ2-3, with 12 positions matching TRBD2. V dropped 6 bases and J dropped 3; count of bases not matched to a gene: 4. CDR3 length equals 15 residues. Per the germline V gene, CDR1 is LNHDA and CDR2 is SQIVND (reference sequence). CDR3 nucleotides: TGTGCCAGTAGGACTAGCGGGGGCCTTACAGATACGCAGTATTTT. Its protein is CASRTSGGLTDTQYF.

The CDR3 DNA is TGCGCCAGCAGCCCCCTCCGAGGCAGCTATGGCTACACCTTC. Translation: CASSPLRGSYGYTF. The chain uses TRBV5-1 and TRBJ1-2; D remains unclear. Germline V CDR1 and CDR2: SGHRS, YFSETQ. V was cut by 4 bases and J by 4 bases, with 14 bases left in between. This CDR3 has 14 residues.

This sequence joins TRBV5-1 and TRBJ2-3, with 9 bases fitting TRBD2. CDR1 SGHRS and CDR2 YFSETQ come from the germline V gene. Germline trimming cut 5 bases from V and 2 bases from J; bases unmatched to any gene: 3. The CDR3 is 14 amino acids. CDR3 in DNA: TGCGCCAGCAGATTAGCGGGGGTCACAGATACGCAGTATTTT. It is translated as CASRLAGVTDTQYF.

The rearrangement links TRBV20-1 to TRBJ1-2; D ambiguous. This CDR3 has 11 amino acids. The V end was cut by 3 bases, the J end by 8 bases, with 10 bases between. Germline V gives CDR1 DFQATT, CDR2 SNEGSKA (reference sequence). The CDR3 DNA follows: TGCAGTGCTAGTTTTGAGCGGGGCTACACCTTC. Its protein is CSASFERGYTF.

This clone has just a few counts. The CDR3 nucleotides are TGTGCTAGTGGTCCCCCAGGGGCGAACACCGGGGAGCTGTTTTTT. This codes for CASGPPGANTGELFF. The V call is TRBV12-5, the J call TRBJ2-2, with a tentative D call TRBD1 (6 bases). There are 15 residues in the CDR3. Trimming left V 5 bases short and J 0 bases short, with 10 bases between. Germline loops: CDR1 LGHNT, CDR2 FRNRAP.

This sequence joins TRBV10-3 and TRBJ1-5; 11 bases fit TRBD1. Losses at the gene ends were 8 bases for V and 3 bases for J; bases not matched to a gene: 3. The length of the CDR3 is 14 residues. The germline V gene encodes CDR1 ENHRY and CDR2 SYGVKD. The CDR3 spells CAIGTGGSNQPQHF. The CDR3 DNA follows: TGTGCCATCGGGACAGGGGGTTCCAATCAGCCCCAGCATTTT.

This chain uses TRBV12-3 or TRBV12-4 with TRBJ1-2; D is perhaps TRBD1 (5 bases). The V end was cut by 4 bases, the J end by 11 bases, with 17 bases between. CDR3 length: 13 residues. As DNA, the CDR3 is TGTGCCAGCAGTTCCTTTCAGGGAAACCCTTACACCTTC. This gives the protein CASSSFQGNPYTF.

The sample holds a few counts of this clone. The V call is TRBV18, the J call TRBJ2-1; 10 positions match TRBD2. CDR1 is KGHSH and CDR2 is LQKENI in the germline V gene. V was clipped by 0 bases and J by 6 bases; unmatched bases: 11. The CDR3 has 18 amino acids. The CDR3 loop is CASSPPSYEASGGNEQFF. CDR3 coding DNA: TGTGCCAGCTCACCACCTTCCTACGAGGCTAGCGGGGGCAATGAGCAGTTCTTC.

This sequence joins TRBV29-1 and TRBJ1-3; D unclear. In germline, CDR1 is SQVTM, CDR2 ANQGSEA. V was clipped by 5 bases and J by 2 bases, with 10 bases between them. This CDR3 contains 13 residues. Here the CDR3 DNA reads TGCAGCGTTCGCTGGCAGGCTGGAAACACCATATATTTT. Its translation: CSVRWQAGNTIYF.

The J gene is TRBJ1-2, the V gene TRBV6-1; D possibly corresponds to TRBD1 (6 bases). V lost 2 bases, J lost 4 bases, and 26 bases lay in between. CDR1 MNHNS and CDR2 SASEGT come from the germline V gene. This CDR3 is 19 amino acids long. This CDR3 is CASSEPLWTASRVGYGYTF. DNA for the CDR3: TGTGCCAGCAGTGAACCCCTCTGGACAGCCTCCAGGGTTGGCTATGGCTACACCTTC.

This clone was observed a single time. The chain combines TRBV5-1 with TRBJ2-5; 13 nucleotides line up with TRBD2. The CDR3 is 17 amino acids. Germline V gives CDR1 SGHRS, CDR2 YFSETQ. The trim removed 0 bases at V and 3 bases at J, leaving 5 bases unmatched. The CDR3 DNA reads as TGCGCCAGCAGCTTGGCCGGGACTAGCGGGGCGGAAGAGACCCAGTACTTC. It is translated as CASSLAGTSGAEETQYF.

The rearrangement joins TRBV27 to TRBJ2-2; TRBD1 matches at 9 bases. The V segment lost 5 bases and the J segment 8 bases; nucleotides outside the gene matches: 9. The CDR3 runs 15 residues. Germline V CDR1 and CDR2: MNHEY, SMNVEV (reference sequence). The CDR3 nucleotides read TGTGCCAGCAGTGCGCTACAGGGGGCGGCAGGGGAGCTGTTTTTT. Protein: CASSALQGAAGELFF.